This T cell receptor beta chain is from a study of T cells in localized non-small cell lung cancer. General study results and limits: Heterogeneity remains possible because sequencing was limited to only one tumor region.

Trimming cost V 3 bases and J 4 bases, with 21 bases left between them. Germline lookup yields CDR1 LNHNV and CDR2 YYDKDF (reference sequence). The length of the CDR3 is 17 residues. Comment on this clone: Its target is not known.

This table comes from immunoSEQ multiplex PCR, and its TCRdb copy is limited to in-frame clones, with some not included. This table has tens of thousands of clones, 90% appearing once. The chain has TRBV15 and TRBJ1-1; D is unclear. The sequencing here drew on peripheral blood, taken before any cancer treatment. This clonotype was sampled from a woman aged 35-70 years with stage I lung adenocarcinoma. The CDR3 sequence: CATSRDPGKRRLTEAFF. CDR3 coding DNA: TGTGCCACCAGCAGGGATCCTGGGAAAAGGAGGCTCACTGAAGCTTTCTTT.